Shown below are 28 T cell receptor beta chains from a single sample sequenced in a study of blood T cell repertoires in COVID-19. Clones were sequenced by immunoSEQ multiplex PCR, and TCRdb holds only the in-frame ones, with some missing. The sample records 95,000 to 150,000 clones, around 80% being singletons. The sample taken for sequencing was peripheral blood. These receptors were collected from a man aged 60 to 69 with active or convalescent COVID-19.

V usage is TRBV7-9 and J usage is TRBJ2-3, with 8 positions matching TRBD2. CDR1 is SEHNR and CDR2 is FQNEAQ in the germline V gene (reference sequence). The CDR3 spans 16 residues. With 5 bases clipped from V and 5 bases from J, the junction kept 12 bases outside the gene matches. The CDR3 region is CASSPSSGGPLDTQYF. The DNA of the CDR3 is TGTGCCAGCAGCCCCTCATCGGGGGGGCCCTTAGATACGCAGTATTTT.

This clone was detected only once. CDR3 bases: TGTGCCTGGAGTTCACCCAGGACAGGGCCTCGAAATTCACCCCTCCACTTT. Its translation: CAWSSPRTGPRNSPLHF. The rearrangement uses TRBV30 and TRBJ1-6, with 8 bases that match TRBD1. From germline, CDR1 is GTSNPN and CDR2 SVGIG (reference sequence). With V trimmed by 2 bases and J by 7 bases, 13 bases remained unmatched. This CDR3 contains 17 residues.

This clone was detected once. V and J are TRBV10-3 and TRBJ1-2; 7 nucleotides line up with TRBD1. Per the germline V gene, CDR1 is ENHRY and CDR2 is SYGVKD. The CDR3 loop spans 13 amino acids. Germline trimming cut 3 bases from V and 8 bases from J; bases unmatched to any gene: 6. The CDR3 DNA sequence: TGTGCCATCAGTGAATGGGACAGAGGAGGCTACACCTTC. Protein: CAISEWDRGGYTF.

The V gene is TRBV6-1, the J gene TRBJ1-2; 8 positions match TRBD1. There are 19 residues in the CDR3. Germline V gene sequence: CDR1 MNHNS, CDR2 SASEGT. Losses at the gene ends were 2 bases for V and 3 bases for J; bases not matched to a gene: 17. For the CDR3, the DNA is TGTGCCAGCAGTGAACCGGGACAGGTAGCCCCGGGAATAGACTATGGCTACACCTTC. This translates into CASSEPGQVAPGIDYGYTF.

This chain connects TRBV2 to TRBJ2-3; TRBD2 is a possible D gene (6 bases). The V end was cut by 4 bases, the J end by 4 bases, with 15 bases between. The germline V gene has CDR1 SNHLY and CDR2 FYNNEI. The CDR3 sequence is 15 residues long. The CDR3 sequence: CASSAEAGNADTQYF. The CDR3 DNA reads TGTGCCAGCAGTGCGGAAGCGGGTAACGCAGATACGCAGTATTTT.

The chain links TRBV29-1 to TRBJ1-2; D unresolved. This CDR3 has 13 amino acids. The germline V and J ends were trimmed by 2 bases and 4 bases, with 11 bases remaining between them. The germline V gene encodes CDR1 SQVTM and CDR2 ANQGSEA. The CDR3 region is CSVEPGYIYGYTF. As DNA, the CDR3 is TGCAGCGTTGAACCGGGATACATCTATGGCTACACCTTC.

The chain is built from TRBV5-1 and TRBJ2-4, with no clear D. Germline CDR1 reads SGHRS; CDR2 reads YFSETQ. V was pared by 4 bases and J by 1 base, with 12 bases between. The CDR3 length is 15 residues. As DNA, the CDR3 is TGCGCCAGCAGCGACCCGGAGACGGCCAAAAACATTCAGTACTTC. This translates into CASSDPETAKNIQYF. Together with reference TRBV5-1 and TRBJ2-4, the CDR3 gives the full variable domain: KAGVTQTPRYLIKTRGQQVTLSCSPISGHRSVSWYQQTPGQGLQFLFEYFSETQRNKGNFPGRFSGRQFSNSRSEMNVSTLELGDSALYLCASSDPETAKNIQYFGAGTRLSVL.

This CDR3 is CATGQGAFEQFF. In DNA form, the CDR3 reads TGTGCCACCGGACAGGGGGCGTTTGAGCAGTTCTTC. This sequence joins TRBV24-1 and TRBJ2-1; TRBD1 matches at 11 bases. Germline CDR1 KGHDR, CDR2 SFDVKD. The CDR3 extends over 12 amino acids. With V trimmed by 9 bases and J by 9 bases, 3 bases remained unmatched.

The chain carries TRBV4-2 and TRBJ2-1; TRBD2 might be the D (6 bases). There are 17 residues in the CDR3. Germline CDR1 is LGHNA and CDR2 is YNFKEQ. V shed 0 bases and J shed 7 bases, with 19 bases lying between them. The CDR3 bases are TGTGCCAGCAGCCAAGATGAAGGTCGGGAGAACAGGAATGAGCAGTTCTTC. It codes for CASSQDEGRENRNEQFF.

This clone was observed once. The V gene is TRBV5-4, the J gene TRBJ1-5; D is possibly TRBD1 (5 bases). V lost 3 bases and J lost 5, with 15 bases in between. The CDR3 contains 15 residues. The germline CDR1 and CDR2 sequences are SGHNT and YYREEE (reference sequence). The CDR3 sequence is CASSSGGTFDQPQHF. CDR3 coding DNA: TGTGCCAGCAGCTCGGGGGGGACGTTTGATCAGCCCCAGCATTTT.

This rearrangement joins TRBV7-2 to TRBJ2-3, with 8 bases that match TRBD2. The CDR3 sequence is 15 residues long. Germline CDR1 is SGHTA and CDR2 is FQGNSA. J was trimmed by 3 bases and V by 1 base; bases with no gene match: 3. This chain's CDR3 is CASSLGGRRTDTQYF. As DNA, the CDR3 is TGTGCCAGCAGCTTAGGCGGGAGGAGGACAGATACGCAGTATTTT.

The chain joins TRBV24-1 to TRBJ2-2; no clear D gene. V was clipped by 3 bases and J by 8 bases, with 9 bases between them. The CDR3 totals 13 residues. Per germline, CDR1 KGHDR and CDR2 SFDVKD. For the CDR3, the DNA is TGTGCCACCAGTGATGAAGCCCGTGGGGAGCTGTTTTTT. It specifies CATSDEARGELFF.

The chain combines TRBV18 with TRBJ2-5; the D is unclear. Germline V gene lookup returns CDR1 KGHSH and CDR2 LQKENI. V gave up 4 bases and J gave up 5 bases, with 17 bases separating them. The CDR3 runs 15 residues. CDR3 amino acids: CASSLGPQSQETQYF. In DNA form, the CDR3 reads TGTGCCAGCTCACTAGGCCCCCAGTCACAGGAGACCCAGTACTTC.

The chain couples TRBV19 to TRBJ2-5; the D gene is possibly TRBD2 (6 bases). This CDR3 is 13 amino acids long. Germline V gene sequence: CDR1 LNHDA, CDR2 SQIVND (reference sequence). Trimming removed 5 bases at V and 4 bases at J, with 11 bases between. The CDR3 spells CASSGGRRETQYF. The CDR3 region has the DNA TGTGCCAGTAGTGGAGGGCGTCGAGAGACCCAGTACTTC.

J is TRBJ2-7 and V is TRBV5-1; TRBD2 matches at 7 bases. Germline CDR1 reads SGHRS; CDR2 reads YFSETQ. The CDR3 sequence is 16 residues long. With 5 bases clipped from V and 4 bases from J, the junction kept 15 bases outside the gene matches. CDR3 bases: TGCGCCAGCAGAGAGACCGCGCGGGAGACCCCTTACGAGCAGTACTTC. Protein sequence: CASRETARETPYEQYF.

This clone was picked up one time. This chain uses TRBV28 with TRBJ2-7, with D unresolved. The germline V gene encodes CDR1 MDHEN and CDR2 SYDVKM. The CDR3 sequence is 12 residues long. This CDR3 is CATLTMGYEQYF. The DNA for the CDR3 is TGTGCAACCTTGACAATGGGCTACGAGCAGTACTTC.

This clone was detected only once. The V call is TRBV28, the J call TRBJ2-4; a possible D gene is TRBD1 (6 bases). Per germline, CDR1 MDHEN and CDR2 SYDVKM. Trimming pared 5 bases from V and 9 bases from J, leaving 23 bases between. This CDR3 region has 16 residues. The chain's CDR3 is CASSAQQGSWLAIQYF. The CDR3 bases are TGTGCCAGCAGTGCACAACAGGGATCGTGGCTAGCCATTCAGTACTTC.

The chain couples TRBV9 to TRBJ2-3; 8 bases agree with TRBD2. The ends lost 0 bases at V and 4 bases at J; junction bases unmatched: 4. The CDR3 sequence is 15 residues long. CDR1 and CDR2 from the germline V gene are SGDLS and YYNGEE. The CDR3 reads CASSVAGGPPDTQYF. The CDR3, as DNA: TGTGCCAGCAGCGTAGCGGGAGGGCCCCCAGATACGCAGTATTTT.

The DNA for the CDR3 is TGTGCCAGCAGCTCCCTCCGTGGGTTGGGGGGGAGAGAAAAACTGTTTTTT. Protein sequence: CASSSLRGLGGREKLFF. The V call is TRBV5-6, the J call TRBJ1-4; tentatively, D is TRBD1 (5 bases). Trimming took off 3 bases at V and 8 bases at J, with 23 bases between the two ends. Germline CDR1 SGHDT, CDR2 YYEEEE. The CDR3 is made up of 17 amino acids.

This sequence joins TRBV30 and TRBJ2-3; tentative D call: TRBD2 (7 bases). Germline values: CDR1 GTSNPN, CDR2 SVGIG (reference sequence). Trimming removed 0 bases from V and 4 bases from J, with 14 bases in between. The CDR3 runs 15 residues. The DNA for the CDR3 is TGTGCCTGGAGTGTACTCCGAGGGGGGGCAGATACGCAGTATTTT. It yields the protein CAWSVLRGGADTQYF.

This clone was seen many times. J is TRBJ2-7 and V is TRBV7-9; the match to TRBD2 covers 10 bases. Germline V gives CDR1 SEHNR, CDR2 FQNEAQ (reference sequence). This CDR3 contains 16 residues. Trimming took 4 bases from V and 0 from J; bases not matched to a gene: 6. The CDR3 bases are TGTGCCAGCAGCTATATTCTAGCGGGAGCCTCCTACGAGCAGTACTTC. Translated, it gives CASSYILAGASYEQYF.

The rearrangement links TRBV20-1 to TRBJ2-2, with D uncertain. The V gene's germline CDR1 is DFQATT and CDR2 SNEGSKA (reference sequence). The CDR3 loop spans 15 amino acids. The germline V and J ends were trimmed by 3 bases and 7 bases, with 18 bases remaining between them. The CDR3 sequence: CSASALEGEFGELFF. Here the CDR3 DNA reads TGCAGTGCTAGTGCCCTAGAAGGAGAGTTCGGGGAGCTGTTTTTT.

This clone is a singleton in its sample. The gene calls are TRBV6-5 and TRBJ1-2; no clear D gene. CDR3 length equals 14 residues. V was clipped by 0 bases and J by 4 bases, with 9 bases between them. Per the germline V gene, CDR1 is MNHEY and CDR2 is SVGAGI. This CDR3 is CASSYSLQLYGYTF. The CDR3 nucleotides read TGTGCCAGCAGTTACTCCCTCCAACTCTATGGCTACACCTTC.

The chain is built from TRBV28 and TRBJ1-4, with 9 positions matching TRBD1. The CDR3 consists of 14 residues. Germline V CDR1 and CDR2: MDHEN, SYDVKM. V lost 6 bases, J lost 4 bases, and 3 bases stayed unmatched. CDR3 sequence (DNA): TGTGCCAGCAGCCGGGACAGGGATAATGAAAAACTGTTTTTT. Its translation is CASSRDRDNEKLFF.

This chain links TRBV7-8 with TRBJ1-2; D might be TRBD1 (5 bases). CDR3 length equals 13 residues. Germline V gene lookup returns CDR1 SGHVS and CDR2 FQNEAQ. V lost 1 base and J lost 4, with 7 bases in between. CDR3 residues: CASSLGTFYGYTF. The CDR3 bases are TGTGCCAGCAGCTTAGGGACATTCTATGGCTACACCTTC.

This clone is labeled medium-sized (0.01 to 0.1%). The V gene is TRBV4-3, the J gene TRBJ2-1; 8 positions match TRBD1. Germline V gene sequence: CDR1 LGHNA, CDR2 YSLEER. This CDR3 region has 15 residues. Trimming at V came to 4 bases and at J to 6 bases, leaving 8 bases not matched to a gene. This chain's CDR3 is CASSLGQGWGNEQFF. Written as DNA, the CDR3 is TGCGCCAGCAGCCTCGGACAGGGATGGGGCAATGAGCAGTTCTTC.

This clone was observed once. CDR3 in DNA: TGCGCCAGCAGCCGGGGAAGGACCGGGACCTACGAGCAGTACTTC. Its protein product is CASSRGRTGTYEQYF. This sequence joins TRBV5-1 and TRBJ2-7; weak D call: TRBD2 (5 bases). Germline-derived CDR1 and CDR2 are SGHRS and YFSETQ. Trimming left V 4 bases short and J 2 bases short, with 16 bases between. This CDR3 has 15 amino acids.

V and J are TRBV7-6 and TRBJ2-7; D is undetermined. The CDR3 extends over 14 amino acids. Germline CDR1 and CDR2: SGHVS and FNYEAQ. V lost 1 base, J lost 5 bases, and 12 bases lay in between. DNA for the CDR3: TGTGCCAGCAGCTTAGGACCCTTTGAGGACGAGCAGTACTTC. As protein: CASSLGPFEDEQYF.